This TCR beta chain was recorded in a study of siplizumab effects on memory and regulatory T cells. Findings and limits, study-wide: It seemed that naive T cells were more diverse than memory cells and were major contributors to the alloresponse. Naive-or-memory phenotypes were unassignable for roughly 80-97% of proliferating CD4+ or CD8+ clones.

Produced via immunoSEQ multiplex PCR; TCRdb's table is partial and in-frame only. The table includes about 120,000 clones, more than 90% detected once. In the case of this clone: As yet, its antigen is unknown.

Source material: CD4+ T cells sorted from blood. This receptor was obtained from a human donor in good health.

The CDR3 nucleotides read TGCGCCAGCAGCTTGGCTCTAGCGGAAGAGCAGTTCTTC. This translates into CASSLALAEEQFF. The genes are TRBV5-1 and TRBJ2-1; 7 bases are a match to TRBD2. V shed 0 bases and J 10 bases; nucleotides not matched to a gene: 4. The CDR3 has 13 residues. The germline V gene encodes CDR1 SGHRS and CDR2 YFSETQ.